This T cell receptor beta chain emerged from a study of blood T cell repertoires in COVID-19. Study in general: Researchers got acute and convalescent COVID-19 samples from the United States, Italy and Spain. PBMCs, B-cell-depleted T cells, or T cells were the source of the cDNA or gDNA that made up the material.

Per the study methods: Amplification of reference gene primers provided the estimated nucleated cell counts. Measured with immunoSEQ multiplex PCR; TCRdb has only the in-frame clones, and not every one. Clone size and V and J calls were adopted from that table, with D and trimming inferred from the DNA. The sample has fewer than 80,000 clones, 90% seen once. The CDR3 is 15 residues long. Per germline, CDR1 LNHDA and CDR2 SQIVND (reference sequence). V lost 6 bases to trimming and J lost 6 bases, with 17 bases between them. Sequenced input: peripheral blood. The chain recombines TRBV19 with TRBJ1-4, with no clear D. This clonotype originated in a man aged 50-59 years with acute or convalescent COVID-19. CDR3 sequence: CASRGAAGLYEKLFF. The CDR3 DNA sequence: TGTGCCAGTAGGGGCGCGGCGGGGTTGTATGAAAAACTGTTTTTT. Full variable domain (outside the CDR3, taken from reference TRBV19 and TRBJ1-4): DGGITQSPKYLFRKEGQNVTLSCEQNLNHDAMYWYRQDPGQGLRLIYYSQIVNDFQKGDIAEGYSVSREKKESFPLTVTSAQKNPTAFYLCASRGAAGLYEKLFFGSGTQLSVL.